These 11 T cell receptor beta chains originate from one sample sequenced in a study of cytomegalovirus exposure and HLA in healthy donors. PCR primers comprised 60 Vbeta and 13 Jbeta primers. The assay was immunoSEQ multiplex PCR, and TCRdb's table has in-frame clones only and misses some. The repertoire holds 110,000 to 150,000 clones, with 77% as singletons. The sequenced sample was PBMCs. Source of these receptors: a male donor in good health and CMV-seronegative.

This rearrangement joins TRBV5-1 to TRBJ2-7, with TRBD2 as a possible D gene (6 bases). The CDR3 extends over 15 amino acids. CDR1 and CDR2 (germline): SGHRS, YFSETQ. Trimming shortened V by 2 bases and J by 6 bases, and 18 bases separated the two germline ends. The CDR3: CASSLYPGASGEQYF. As DNA, the CDR3 is TGCGCCAGCAGCTTATACCCGGGAGCCTCGGGCGAGCAGTACTTC.

The gene calls are TRBV5-1 and TRBJ2-4; 8 bases are a match to TRBD1. There are 15 residues in the CDR3. CDR1 is SGHRS and CDR2 is YFSETQ in the germline V gene. V was pared by 4 bases and J by 4 bases, with 7 bases of the junction left unmatched. CDR3 DNA: TGCGCCAGCAGCCTTTACGGGACAGGTAAAAACATTCAGTACTTC. It yields the protein CASSLYGTGKNIQYF.

The chain joins TRBV27 to TRBJ2-5, with 14 bases lining up with TRBD2. The DNA end is more similar to TRBJ2-7, so the J call may be wrong. CDR3 length: 15 amino acids. The germline gives CDR1 MNHEY, CDR2 SMNVEV (reference sequence). As DNA, the CDR3 is TGTGCCAGCAGTCTAGGGACTAGCGGGAGCTACGAGCAGTACTTC. Translating gives CASSLGTSGSYEQYF.

The chain couples TRBV5-6 to TRBJ1-6; maybe TRBD1 (6 bases). The germline CDR1 and CDR2 sequences are SGHDT and YYEEEE. V dropped 4 bases and J dropped 10 bases, with 18 bases sitting between them. The CDR3 spans 15 residues. DNA of the CDR3: TGTGCCAGCAGCGTTAGGGGGTTAACTGACTCACCCCTCCACTTT. Its protein product is CASSVRGLTDSPLHF.

The chain carries TRBV4-1 and TRBJ1-1; perhaps TRBD1 as D (6 bases). Germline CDR1 and CDR2: MGHRA and YSYEKL. V lost 0 bases and J lost 4, with 15 bases in between. The CDR3 loop spans 16 amino acids. CDR3 in DNA: TGCGCCAGCAGCCAAGATAATCTGGGGGCGCGCACTGAAGCTTTCTTT. Amino acid sequence: CASSQDNLGARTEAFF.

This clone has only a few counts. The chain couples TRBV27 to TRBJ2-1; 13 nucleotides line up with TRBD2. Germline V gene data show CDR1 as MNHEY and CDR2 as SMNVEV (reference sequence). Germline trimming cut 4 bases from V and 10 bases from J; bases unmatched to any gene: 10. This CDR3 has 16 amino acids. The CDR3 coding sequence is TGTGCCAGCAGTTCTCTCTTACTAGCGGGAGGGCCGGAGCAGTTCTTC. Residues: CASSSLLLAGGPEQFF.

The V call is TRBV4-2, the J call TRBJ1-6; D is possibly TRBD1 (5 bases). This CDR3 spans 15 amino acids. Germline-derived CDR1 and CDR2 are LGHNA and YNFKEQ. V was cut by 3 bases and J by 7 bases, with 13 bases left in between. CDR3 sequence: CASSQLGRENSPLHF. The CDR3 coding sequence is TGTGCCAGCAGCCAGTTGGGACGGGAGAATTCACCCCTCCACTTT.

This clone turned up a few times. The chain has TRBV5-1 and TRBJ2-7; 8 positions agree with TRBD2. Germline CDR1 reads SGHRS; CDR2 reads YFSETQ. This CDR3 region has 15 residues. The V and J ends lost 1 base and 2 bases, in that order; junction bases with no gene match: 5. CDR3 in DNA: TGCGCCAGCAGCTTGTTGGTAGCGGGGCCCTACGAGCAGTACTTC. This codes for CASSLLVAGPYEQYF.

The chain has TRBV11-3 and TRBJ2-5; 9 bases align to TRBD1. V gave up 4 bases and J gave up 2 bases; unmatched junction bases: 5. The CDR3 contains 15 residues. Per germline, CDR1 SGHNT and CDR2 YENEEA. The CDR3 DNA reads as TGTGCCAGCAGCTCAGGGACAGGGCCGCAAGAGACCCAGTACTTC. This sequence encodes CASSSGTGPQETQYF.

The chain carries TRBV6-5 and TRBJ1-2; D remains ambiguous. CDR1 and CDR2 (germline): MNHEY, SVGAGI. Trimming removed 2 bases from V and 10 bases from J, with 14 bases in between. CDR3 size: 13 residues. CDR3 DNA: TGTGCCAGCAGTTACGGGGAGAGAGGTGACTACACCTTC. Protein product: CASSYGERGDYTF.

CDR3 sequence: CASSIRGSNQPQHF. The CDR3 region has the DNA TGTGCCAGTAGTATTCGGGGTTCGAATCAGCCCCAGCATTTT. J is TRBJ1-5 and V is TRBV19; D not certain. V was shortened by 3 bases and J by 4 bases, with 10 bases between the two germline ends. The CDR3 has 14 amino acids. Germline V gene lookup returns CDR1 LNHDA and CDR2 SQIVND (reference sequence).